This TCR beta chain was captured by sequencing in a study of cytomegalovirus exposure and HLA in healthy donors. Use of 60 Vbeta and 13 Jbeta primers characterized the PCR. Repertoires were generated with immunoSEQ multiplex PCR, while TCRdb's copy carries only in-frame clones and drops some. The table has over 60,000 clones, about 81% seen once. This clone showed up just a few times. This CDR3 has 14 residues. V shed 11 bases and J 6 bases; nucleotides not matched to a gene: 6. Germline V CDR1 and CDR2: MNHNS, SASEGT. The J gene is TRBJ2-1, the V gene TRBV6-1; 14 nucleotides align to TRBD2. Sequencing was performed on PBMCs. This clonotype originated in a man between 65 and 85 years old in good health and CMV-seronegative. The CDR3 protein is CAAIGTSGSNEQFF. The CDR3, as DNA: TGTGCCGCGATAGGGACTAGCGGGAGCAATGAGCAGTTCTTC.